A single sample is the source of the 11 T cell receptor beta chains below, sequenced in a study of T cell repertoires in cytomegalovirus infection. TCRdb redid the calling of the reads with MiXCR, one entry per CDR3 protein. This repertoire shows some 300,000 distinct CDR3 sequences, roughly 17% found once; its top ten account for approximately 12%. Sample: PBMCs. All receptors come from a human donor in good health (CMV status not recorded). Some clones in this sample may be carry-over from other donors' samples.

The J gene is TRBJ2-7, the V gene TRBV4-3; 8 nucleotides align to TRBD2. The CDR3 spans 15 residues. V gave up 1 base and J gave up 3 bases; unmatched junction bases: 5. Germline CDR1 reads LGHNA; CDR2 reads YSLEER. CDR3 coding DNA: TGCGCCAGCAGCCAAGCCGGGGGGGGGCTCTACGAGCAGTACTTC. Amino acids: CASSQAGGGLYEQYF.

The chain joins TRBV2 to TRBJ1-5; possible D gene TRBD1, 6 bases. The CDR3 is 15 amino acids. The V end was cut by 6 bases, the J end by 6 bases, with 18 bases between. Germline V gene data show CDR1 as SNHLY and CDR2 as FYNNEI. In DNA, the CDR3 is TGTGCCAGCAGCAATGCCAGGGGTGGGGGTCAGCCCCAGCATTTT. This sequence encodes CASSNARGGGQPQHF.

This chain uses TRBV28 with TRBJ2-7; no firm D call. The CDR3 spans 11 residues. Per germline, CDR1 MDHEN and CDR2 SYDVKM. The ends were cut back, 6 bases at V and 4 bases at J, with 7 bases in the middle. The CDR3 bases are TGTGCCAGCAGAACAGCTTACGAGCAGTACTTC. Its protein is CASRTAYEQYF.

The CDR3 sequence is CASRASGPSTDTQYF. The CDR3 DNA is TGTGCCAGCAGGGCTAGCGGCCCTAGCACAGATACGCAGTATTTT. This sequence joins TRBV2 and TRBJ2-3, with TRBD2 matching 7 bases. CDR1 SNHLY and CDR2 FYNNEI come from the germline V gene. V gave up 6 bases and J gave up 0 bases; unmatched junction bases: 6. This CDR3 comprises 15 residues.

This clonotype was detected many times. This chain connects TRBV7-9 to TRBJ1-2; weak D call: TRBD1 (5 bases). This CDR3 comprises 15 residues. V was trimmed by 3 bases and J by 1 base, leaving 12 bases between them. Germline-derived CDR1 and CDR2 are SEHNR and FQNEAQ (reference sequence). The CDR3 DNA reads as TGTGCCAGCAGCTTGGACGGGAGGGGTAACTATGGCTACACCTTC. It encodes CASSLDGRGNYGYTF.

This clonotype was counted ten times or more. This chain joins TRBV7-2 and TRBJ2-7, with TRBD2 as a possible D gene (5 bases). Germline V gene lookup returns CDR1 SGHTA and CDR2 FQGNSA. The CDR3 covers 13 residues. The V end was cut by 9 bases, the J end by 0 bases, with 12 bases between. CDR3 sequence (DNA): TGTGCCAGTTCGGAGACTACCTCCTACGAGCAGTACTTC. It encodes CASSETTSYEQYF.

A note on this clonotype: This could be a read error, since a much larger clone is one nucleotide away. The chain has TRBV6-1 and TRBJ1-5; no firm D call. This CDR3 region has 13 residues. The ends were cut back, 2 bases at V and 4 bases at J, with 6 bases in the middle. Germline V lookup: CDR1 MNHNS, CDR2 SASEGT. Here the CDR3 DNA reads TGTGCCAGCAGTGAATTCGAGAATCAGCCCCAGCATTTT. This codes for CASSEFENQPQHF.

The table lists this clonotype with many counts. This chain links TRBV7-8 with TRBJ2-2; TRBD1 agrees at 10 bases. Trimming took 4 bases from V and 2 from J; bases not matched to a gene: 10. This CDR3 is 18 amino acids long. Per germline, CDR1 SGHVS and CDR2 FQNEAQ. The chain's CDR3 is CASSSRQGATVNTGELFF. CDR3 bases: TGTGCCAGCAGCTCTCGACAGGGGGCGACCGTAAACACCGGGGAGCTGTTTTTT. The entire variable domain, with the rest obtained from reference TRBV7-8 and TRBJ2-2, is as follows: GAGVSQSPRYKVAKRGQDVALRCDPISGHVSLFWYQQALGQGPEFLTYFQNEAQLDKSGLPSDRFFAERPEGSVSTLKIQRTQQEDSAVYLCASSSRQGATVNTGELFFGEGSRLTVL.

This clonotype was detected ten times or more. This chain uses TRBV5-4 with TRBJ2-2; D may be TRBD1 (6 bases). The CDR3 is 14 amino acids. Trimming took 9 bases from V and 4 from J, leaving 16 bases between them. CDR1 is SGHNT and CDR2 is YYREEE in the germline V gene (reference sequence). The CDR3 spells CATRPGGTTGELFF. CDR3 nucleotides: TGTGCCACCAGGCCTGGGGGCACCACCGGGGAGCTGTTTTTT.

CDR3 protein: CASRSSRDRVREQYF. The CDR3 nucleotides are TGTGCCAGTAGATCGTCCCGGGACAGGGTTCGCGAGCAGTACTTC. This chain uses TRBV19 with TRBJ2-7, with 9 bases matching TRBD1. Losses at the gene ends were 6 bases for V and 6 bases for J; bases not matched to a gene: 12. Germline CDR1 LNHDA, CDR2 SQIVND (reference sequence). The CDR3 contains 15 residues.

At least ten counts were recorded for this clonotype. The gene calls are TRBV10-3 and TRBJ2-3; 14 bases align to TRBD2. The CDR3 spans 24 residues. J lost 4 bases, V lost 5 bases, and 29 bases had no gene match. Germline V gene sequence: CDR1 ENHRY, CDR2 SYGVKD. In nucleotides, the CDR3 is TGTGCCATCAGTAACCCGGGACTAGCGGGGGCCGGACTCTACACAGATATTCATGCAGATACGCAGTATTTT. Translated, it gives CAISNPGLAGAGLYTDIHADTQYF.